In its sample, the clone carrying this T cell receptor beta chain was seen a few times. Some clones are missing from TCRdb's copy, which holds only in-frame ones; the method was immunoSEQ multiplex PCR. The profile shows a few hundred thousand clones, 85% to 90% of them singletons. These data come from a study of blood T cell repertoires in COVID-19. The wider study: COVID-19 samples collected from the United States, Italy and Spain covered acute and convalescent phases.

The CDR3 is 14 residues long. Per germline, CDR1 LNHDA and CDR2 SQIVND (reference sequence). V was clipped by 7 bases and J by 3 bases, with 10 bases between them. This chain uses TRBV19 with TRBJ1-6; D is unresolved. This receptor was identified in a man aged 60 to 69 who had recovered from COVID-19. Sequenced: peripheral blood. The CDR3 loop is CASTPAVYNSPLHF. The CDR3 DNA reads as TGTGCCAGTACCCCCGCAGTCTATAATTCACCCCTCCACTTT.